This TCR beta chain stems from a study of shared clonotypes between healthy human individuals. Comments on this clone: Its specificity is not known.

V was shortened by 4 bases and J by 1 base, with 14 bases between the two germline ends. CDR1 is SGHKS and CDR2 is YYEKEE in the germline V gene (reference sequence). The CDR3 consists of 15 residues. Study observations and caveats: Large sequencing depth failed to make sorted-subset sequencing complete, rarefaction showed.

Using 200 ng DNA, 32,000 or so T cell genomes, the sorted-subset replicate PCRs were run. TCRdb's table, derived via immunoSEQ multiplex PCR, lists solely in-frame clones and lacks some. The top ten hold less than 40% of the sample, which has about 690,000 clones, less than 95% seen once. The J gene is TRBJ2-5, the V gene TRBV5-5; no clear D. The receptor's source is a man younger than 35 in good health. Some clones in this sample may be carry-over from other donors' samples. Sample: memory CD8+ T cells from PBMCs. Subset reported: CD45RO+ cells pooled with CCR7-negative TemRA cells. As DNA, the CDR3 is TGTGCCAGCAGCCTATTACGCGGTTCCCAAGAGACCCAGTACTTC. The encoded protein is CASSLLRGSQETQYF.